Here is one T cell receptor (beta chain) with its context. These data are taken from a study of blood T cell repertoires in COVID-19. The repertoire was sequenced with immunoSEQ multiplex PCR; TCRdb's copy has only in-frame clones and lacks some. The sample records under 200,000 clones, 79% being singletons. This CDR3 spans 15 amino acids. Sequencing was done on a sample of peripheral blood. The TCR comes from a woman aged 35 to 49 with COVID-19, enrolled during active disease. The J gene is TRBJ2-7, the V gene TRBV12-2; the DNA was not used to check the table's D call, TRBD1. TRBV12-2 is deemed a pseudogene. CDR3 coding DNA: TGTGCAAGTCGCGTCCGGGACAGGGTAGGGGTCGAGCAGTACTTC. This codes for CASRVRDRVGVEQYF.